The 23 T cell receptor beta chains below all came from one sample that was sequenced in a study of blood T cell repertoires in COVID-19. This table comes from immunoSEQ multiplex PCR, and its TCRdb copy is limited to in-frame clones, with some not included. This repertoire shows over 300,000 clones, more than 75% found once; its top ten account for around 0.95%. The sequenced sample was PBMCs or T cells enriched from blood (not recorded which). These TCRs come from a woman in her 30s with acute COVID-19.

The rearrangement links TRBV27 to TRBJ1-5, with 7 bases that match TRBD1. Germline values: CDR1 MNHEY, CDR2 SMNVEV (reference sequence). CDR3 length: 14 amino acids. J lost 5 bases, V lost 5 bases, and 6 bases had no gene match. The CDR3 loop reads CASSRQGLHQPQHF. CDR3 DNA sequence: TGTGCCAGCAGTCGACAGGGTTTACATCAGCCCCAGCATTTT.

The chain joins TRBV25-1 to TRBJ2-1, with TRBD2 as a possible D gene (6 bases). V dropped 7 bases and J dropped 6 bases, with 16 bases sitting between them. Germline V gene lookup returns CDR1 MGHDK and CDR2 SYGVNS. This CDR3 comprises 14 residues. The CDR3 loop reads CASTVETSFNEQFF. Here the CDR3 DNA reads TGTGCCAGCACAGTTGAGACTAGTTTCAATGAGCAGTTCTTC. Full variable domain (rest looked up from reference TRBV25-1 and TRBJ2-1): EADIYQTPRYLVIGTGKKITLECSQTMGHDKMYWYQQDPGMELHLIHYSYGVNSTEKGDLSSESTVSRIRTEHFPLTLESARPSHTSQYLCASTVETSFNEQFFGPGTRLTVL.

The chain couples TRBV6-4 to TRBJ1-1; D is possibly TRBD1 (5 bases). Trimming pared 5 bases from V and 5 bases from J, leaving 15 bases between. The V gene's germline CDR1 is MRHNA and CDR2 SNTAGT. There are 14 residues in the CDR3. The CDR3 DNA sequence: TGTGCCAGCAGTTTGACGGGGGAGGAGACTGAAGCTTTCTTT. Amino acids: CASSLTGEETEAFF.

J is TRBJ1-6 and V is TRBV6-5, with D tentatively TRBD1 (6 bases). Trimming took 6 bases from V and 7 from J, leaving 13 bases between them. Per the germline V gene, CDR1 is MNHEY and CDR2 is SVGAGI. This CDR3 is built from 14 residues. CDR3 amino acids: CASSDRTANSPLHF. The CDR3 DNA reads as TGTGCCAGCAGCGACCGGACAGCCAATTCACCCCTCCACTTT.

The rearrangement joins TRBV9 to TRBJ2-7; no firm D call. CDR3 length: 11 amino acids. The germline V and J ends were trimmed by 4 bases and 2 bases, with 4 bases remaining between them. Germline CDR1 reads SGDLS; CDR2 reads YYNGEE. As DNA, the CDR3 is TGTGCCAGCAGCCCTACCTACGAGCAGTACTTC. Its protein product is CASSPTYEQYF.

This CDR3 is CASRPGGPTQETQYF. Here the CDR3 DNA reads TGCGCCAGCAGACCGGGAGGTCCCACCCAAGAGACCCAGTACTTC. The chain is built from TRBV5-1 and TRBJ2-5, with 7 bases identical to TRBD2. With V trimmed by 5 bases and J by 1 base, 8 bases remained unmatched. The CDR3 runs 15 residues. Germline lookup yields CDR1 SGHRS and CDR2 YFSETQ.

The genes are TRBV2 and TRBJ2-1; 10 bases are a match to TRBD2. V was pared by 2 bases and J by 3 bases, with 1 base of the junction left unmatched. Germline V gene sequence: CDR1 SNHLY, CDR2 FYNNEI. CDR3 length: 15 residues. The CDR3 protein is CASSEWTSGYNEQFF. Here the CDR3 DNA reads TGTGCCAGCAGTGAATGGACTAGCGGCTACAATGAGCAGTTCTTC. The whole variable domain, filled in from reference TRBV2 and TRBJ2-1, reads EPEVTQTPSHQVTQMGQEVILRCVPISNHLYFYWYRQILGQKVEFLVSFYNNEISEKSEIFDDQFSVERPDGSNFTLKIRSTKLEDSAMYFCASSEWTSGYNEQFFGPGTRLTVL.

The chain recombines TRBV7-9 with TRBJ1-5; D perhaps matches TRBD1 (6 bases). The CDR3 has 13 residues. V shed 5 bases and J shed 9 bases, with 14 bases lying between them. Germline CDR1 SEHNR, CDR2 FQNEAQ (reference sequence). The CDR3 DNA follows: TGTGCCAGCAGCACAAACAGGGACGGGCCCCAGCATTTT. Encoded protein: CASSTNRDGPQHF.

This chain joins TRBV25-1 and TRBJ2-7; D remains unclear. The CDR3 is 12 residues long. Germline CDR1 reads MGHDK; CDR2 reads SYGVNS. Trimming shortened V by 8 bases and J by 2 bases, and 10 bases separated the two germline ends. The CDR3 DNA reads TGTGCCAGCCACTCCTTAACCTACGAGCAGTACTTC. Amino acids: CASHSLTYEQYF.

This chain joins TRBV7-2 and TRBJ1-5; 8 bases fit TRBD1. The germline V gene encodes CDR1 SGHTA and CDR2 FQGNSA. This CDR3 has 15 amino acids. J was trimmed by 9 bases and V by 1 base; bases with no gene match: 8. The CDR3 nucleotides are TGTGCCAGCAGCTTAGATGGACAGGGTCTACGGCCCCAGCATTTT. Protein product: CASSLDGQGLRPQHF.

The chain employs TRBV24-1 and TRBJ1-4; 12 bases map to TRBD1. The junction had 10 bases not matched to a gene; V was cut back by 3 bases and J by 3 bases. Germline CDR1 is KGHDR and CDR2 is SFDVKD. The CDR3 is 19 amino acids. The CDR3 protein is CATSDPAGTGGPANEKLFF. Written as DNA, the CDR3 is TGTGCCACCAGTGATCCAGCCGGGACAGGGGGCCCAGCTAATGAAAAACTGTTTTTT.

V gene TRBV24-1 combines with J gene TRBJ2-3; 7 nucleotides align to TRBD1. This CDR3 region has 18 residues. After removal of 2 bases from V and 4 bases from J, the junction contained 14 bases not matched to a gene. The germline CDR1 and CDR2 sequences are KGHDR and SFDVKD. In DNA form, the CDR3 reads TGTGCCACCAGTGATTCGCTACAGGGGACCCGTCCCGCAGATACGCAGTATTTT. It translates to CATSDSLQGTRPADTQYF.

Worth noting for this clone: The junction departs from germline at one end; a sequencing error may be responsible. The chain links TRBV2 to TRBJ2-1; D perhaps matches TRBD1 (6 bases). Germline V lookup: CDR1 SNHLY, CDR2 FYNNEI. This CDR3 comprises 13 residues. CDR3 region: CASSEVGDKEQFF. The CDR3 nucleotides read TGTGCCAGCAGTGAAGTGGGGGACAAGGAGCAGTTCTTC.

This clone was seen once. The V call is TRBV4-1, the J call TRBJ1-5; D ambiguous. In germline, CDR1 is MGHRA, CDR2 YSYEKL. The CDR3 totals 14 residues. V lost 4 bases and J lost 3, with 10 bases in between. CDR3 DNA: TGCGCCAGCAGCCCACCCCGGGTCAATCAGCCCCAGCATTTT. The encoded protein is CASSPPRVNQPQHF.

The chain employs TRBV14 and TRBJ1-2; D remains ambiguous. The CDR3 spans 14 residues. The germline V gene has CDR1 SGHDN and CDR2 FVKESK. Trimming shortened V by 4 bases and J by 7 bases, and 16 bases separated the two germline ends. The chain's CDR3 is CASSPSHTSPGYTF. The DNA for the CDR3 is TGTGCCAGCAGCCCTAGCCATACCTCCCCTGGCTACACCTTC.

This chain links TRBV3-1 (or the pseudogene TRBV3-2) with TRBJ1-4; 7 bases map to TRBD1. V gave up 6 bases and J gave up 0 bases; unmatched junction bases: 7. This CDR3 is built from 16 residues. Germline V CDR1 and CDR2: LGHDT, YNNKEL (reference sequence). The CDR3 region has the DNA TGTGCCAGCAGTCCCGGGACAGTCACAACTAATGAAAAACTGTTTTTT. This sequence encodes CASSPGTVTTNEKLFF.

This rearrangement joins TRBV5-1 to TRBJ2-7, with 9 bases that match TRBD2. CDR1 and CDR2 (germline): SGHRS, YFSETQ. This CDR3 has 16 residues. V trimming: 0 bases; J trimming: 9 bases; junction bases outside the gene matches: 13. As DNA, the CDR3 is TGCGCCAGCAGCTTGGGGACTAGCGCGGGAGGTACGGCGCAGTACTTC. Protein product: CASSLGTSAGGTAQYF.

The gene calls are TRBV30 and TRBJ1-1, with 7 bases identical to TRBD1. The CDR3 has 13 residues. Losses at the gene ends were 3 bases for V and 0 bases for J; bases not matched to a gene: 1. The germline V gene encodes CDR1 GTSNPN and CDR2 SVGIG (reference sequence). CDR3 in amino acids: CAWRGQMNTEAFF. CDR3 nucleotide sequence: TGTGCCTGGAGGGGACAGATGAACACTGAAGCTTTCTTT.

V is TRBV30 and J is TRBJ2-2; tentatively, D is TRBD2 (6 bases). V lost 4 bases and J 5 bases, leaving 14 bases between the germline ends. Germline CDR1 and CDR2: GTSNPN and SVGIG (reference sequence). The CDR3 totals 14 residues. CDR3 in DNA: TGTGCCTGGAACCGGGGGAGGTGGACCGGGGAGCTGTTTTTT. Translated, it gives CAWNRGRWTGELFF.

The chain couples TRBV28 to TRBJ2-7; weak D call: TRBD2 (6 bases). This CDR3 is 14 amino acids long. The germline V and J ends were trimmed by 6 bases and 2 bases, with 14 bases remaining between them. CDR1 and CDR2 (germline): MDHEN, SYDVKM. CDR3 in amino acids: CASSPGGITYEQYF. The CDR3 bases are TGTGCCAGCAGCCCAGGCGGGATAACCTACGAGCAGTACTTC.

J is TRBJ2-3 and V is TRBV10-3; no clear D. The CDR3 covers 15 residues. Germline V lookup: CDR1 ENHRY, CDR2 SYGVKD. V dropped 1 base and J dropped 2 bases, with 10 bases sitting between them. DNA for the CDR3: TGTGCCATCAGTGAGTTTGGCAGATACACAGATACGCAGTATTTT. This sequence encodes CAISEFGRYTDTQYF.

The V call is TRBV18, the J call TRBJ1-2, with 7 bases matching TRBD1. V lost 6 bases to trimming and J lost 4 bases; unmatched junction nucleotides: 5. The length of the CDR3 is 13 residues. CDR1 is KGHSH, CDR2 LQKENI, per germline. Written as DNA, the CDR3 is TGTGCCAGCTCTGCCGACAGGGTCTATGGCTACACCTTC. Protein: CASSADRVYGYTF.

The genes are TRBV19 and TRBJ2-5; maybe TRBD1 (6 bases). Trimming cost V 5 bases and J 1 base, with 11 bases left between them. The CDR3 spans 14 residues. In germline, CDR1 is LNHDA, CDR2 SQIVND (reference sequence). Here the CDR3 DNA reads TGTGCCAGTAGTCCCCGGGACATCCAAGAGACCCAGTACTTC. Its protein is CASSPRDIQETQYF.